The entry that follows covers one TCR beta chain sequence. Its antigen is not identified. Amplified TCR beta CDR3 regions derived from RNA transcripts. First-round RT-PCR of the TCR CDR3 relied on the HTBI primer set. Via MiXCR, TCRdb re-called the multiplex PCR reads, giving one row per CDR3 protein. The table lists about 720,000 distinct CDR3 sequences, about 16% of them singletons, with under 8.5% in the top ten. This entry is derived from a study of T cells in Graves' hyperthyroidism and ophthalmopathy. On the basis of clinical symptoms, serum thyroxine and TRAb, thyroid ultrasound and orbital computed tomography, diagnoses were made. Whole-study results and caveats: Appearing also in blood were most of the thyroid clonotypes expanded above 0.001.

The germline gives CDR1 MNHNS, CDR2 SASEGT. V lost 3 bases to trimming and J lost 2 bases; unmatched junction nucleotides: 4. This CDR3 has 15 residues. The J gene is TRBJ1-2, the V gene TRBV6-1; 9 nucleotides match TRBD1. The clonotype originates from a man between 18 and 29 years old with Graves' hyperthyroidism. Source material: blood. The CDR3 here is CASSDPGQGNYGYTF. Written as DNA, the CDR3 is TGTGCCAGCAGTGACCCCGGACAGGGGAACTATGGCTACACCTTC.